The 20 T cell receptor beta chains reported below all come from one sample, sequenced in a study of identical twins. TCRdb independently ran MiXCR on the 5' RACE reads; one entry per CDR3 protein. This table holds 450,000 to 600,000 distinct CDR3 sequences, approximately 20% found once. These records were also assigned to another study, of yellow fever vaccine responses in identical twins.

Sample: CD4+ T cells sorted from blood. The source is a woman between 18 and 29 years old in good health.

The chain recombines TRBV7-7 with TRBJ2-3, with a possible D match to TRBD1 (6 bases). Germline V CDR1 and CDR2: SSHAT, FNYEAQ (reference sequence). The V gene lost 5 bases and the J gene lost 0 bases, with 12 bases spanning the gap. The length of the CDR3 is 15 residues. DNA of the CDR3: TGTGCCAGCAGCCCGACAGGAATTAGCACAGATACGCAGTATTTT. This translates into CASSPTGISTDTQYF.

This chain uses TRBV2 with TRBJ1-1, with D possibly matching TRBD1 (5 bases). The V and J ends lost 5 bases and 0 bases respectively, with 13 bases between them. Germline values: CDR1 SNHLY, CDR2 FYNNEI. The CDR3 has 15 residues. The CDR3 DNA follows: TGTGCCAGCAGTTACGGGACGGTCATGAACACTGAAGCTTTCTTT. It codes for CASSYGTVMNTEAFF.

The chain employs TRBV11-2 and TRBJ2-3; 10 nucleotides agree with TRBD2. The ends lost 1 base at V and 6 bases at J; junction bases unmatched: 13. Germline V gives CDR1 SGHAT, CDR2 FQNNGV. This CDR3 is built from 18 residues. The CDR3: CASSLGWASGRSADTQYF. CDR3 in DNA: TGTGCCAGCAGCTTAGGGTGGGCTAGCGGGAGATCGGCTGATACGCAGTATTTT.

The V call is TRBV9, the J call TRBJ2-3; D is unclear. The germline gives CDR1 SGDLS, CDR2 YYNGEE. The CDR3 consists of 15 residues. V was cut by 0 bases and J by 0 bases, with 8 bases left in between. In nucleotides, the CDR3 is TGTGCCAGCAGCGTAGACAGCTCTAGCACAGATACGCAGTATTTT. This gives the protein CASSVDSSSTDTQYF.

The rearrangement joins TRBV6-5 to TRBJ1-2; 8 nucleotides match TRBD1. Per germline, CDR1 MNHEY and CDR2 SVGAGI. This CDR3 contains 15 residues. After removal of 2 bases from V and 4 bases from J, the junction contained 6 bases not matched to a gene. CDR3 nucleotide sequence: TGTGCCAGCAGTTACGATCAGGGGGCCGTCTATGGCTACACCTTC. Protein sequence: CASSYDQGAVYGYTF.

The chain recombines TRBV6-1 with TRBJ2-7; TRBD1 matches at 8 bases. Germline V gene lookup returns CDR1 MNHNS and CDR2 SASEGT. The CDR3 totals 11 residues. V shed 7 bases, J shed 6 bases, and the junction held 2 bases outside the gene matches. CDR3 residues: CASTGQGEQYV. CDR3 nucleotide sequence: TGTGCCAGCACCGGACAGGGCGAGCAGTACGTC.

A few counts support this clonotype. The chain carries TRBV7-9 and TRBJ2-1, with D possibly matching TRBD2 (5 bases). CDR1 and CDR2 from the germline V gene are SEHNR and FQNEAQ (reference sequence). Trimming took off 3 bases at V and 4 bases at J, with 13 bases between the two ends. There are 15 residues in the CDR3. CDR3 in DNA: TGTGCCAGCAGCTTGCGAGGAACGGGATACAATGAGCAGTTCTTC. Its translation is CASSLRGTGYNEQFF. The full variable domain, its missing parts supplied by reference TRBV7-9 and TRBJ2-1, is DTGVSQNPRHKITKRGQNVTFRCDPISEHNRLYWYRQTLGQGPEFLTYFQNEAQLEKSRLLSDRFSAERPKGSFSTLEIQRTEQGDSAMYLCASSLRGTGYNEQFFGPGTRLTVL.

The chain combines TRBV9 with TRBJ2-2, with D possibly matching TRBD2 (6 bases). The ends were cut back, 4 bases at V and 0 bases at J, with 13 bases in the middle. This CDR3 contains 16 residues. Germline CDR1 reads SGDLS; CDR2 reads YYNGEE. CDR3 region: CASSPTGLSNTGELFF. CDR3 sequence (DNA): TGTGCCAGCAGCCCGACGGGACTTTCGAACACCGGGGAGCTGTTTTTT.

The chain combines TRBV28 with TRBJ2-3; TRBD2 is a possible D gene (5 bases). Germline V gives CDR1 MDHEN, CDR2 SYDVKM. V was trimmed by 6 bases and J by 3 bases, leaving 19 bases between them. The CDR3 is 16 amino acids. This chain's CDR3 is CASSPTRTGWTDTQYF. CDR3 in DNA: TGTGCCAGCAGCCCCACCCGGACGGGGTGGACAGATACGCAGTATTTT.

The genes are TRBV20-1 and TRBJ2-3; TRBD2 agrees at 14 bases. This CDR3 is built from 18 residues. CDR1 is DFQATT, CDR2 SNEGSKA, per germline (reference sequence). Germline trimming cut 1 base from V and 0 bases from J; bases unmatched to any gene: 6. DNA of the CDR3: TGCAGTGCTAGAGCGGGACTAGCGGGAGCCTCTAGCACAGATACGCAGTATTTT. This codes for CSARAGLAGASSTDTQYF.

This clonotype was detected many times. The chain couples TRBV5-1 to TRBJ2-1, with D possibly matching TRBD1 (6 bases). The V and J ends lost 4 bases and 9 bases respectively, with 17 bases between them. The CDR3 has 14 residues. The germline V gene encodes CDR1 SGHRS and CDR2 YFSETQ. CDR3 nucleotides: TGCGCCAGCAGCCTCGGACAGAGTGTCAGTGAGCAGTTCTTC. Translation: CASSLGQSVSEQFF.

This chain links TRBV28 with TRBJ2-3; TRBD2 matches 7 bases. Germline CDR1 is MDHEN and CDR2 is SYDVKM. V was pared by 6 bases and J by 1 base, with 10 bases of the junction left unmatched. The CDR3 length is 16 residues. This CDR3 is CASRPHWEGGTDTQYF. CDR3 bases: TGTGCCAGCAGGCCCCATTGGGAGGGTGGCACAGATACGCAGTATTTT.

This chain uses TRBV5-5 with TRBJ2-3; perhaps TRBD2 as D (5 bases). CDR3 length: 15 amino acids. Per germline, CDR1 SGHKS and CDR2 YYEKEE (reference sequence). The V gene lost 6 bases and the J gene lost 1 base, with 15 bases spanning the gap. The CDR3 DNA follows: TGTGCCAGCACCCTCTCGGGGAAGGGCACAGATACGCAGTATTTT. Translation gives CASTLSGKGTDTQYF.

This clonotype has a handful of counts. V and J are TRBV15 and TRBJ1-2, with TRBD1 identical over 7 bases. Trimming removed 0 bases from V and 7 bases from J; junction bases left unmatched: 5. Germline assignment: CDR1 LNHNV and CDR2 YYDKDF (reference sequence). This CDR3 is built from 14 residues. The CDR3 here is CATSRESGTAGYTF. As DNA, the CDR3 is TGTGCCACCAGCAGAGAGAGCGGGACAGCTGGCTACACCTTC.

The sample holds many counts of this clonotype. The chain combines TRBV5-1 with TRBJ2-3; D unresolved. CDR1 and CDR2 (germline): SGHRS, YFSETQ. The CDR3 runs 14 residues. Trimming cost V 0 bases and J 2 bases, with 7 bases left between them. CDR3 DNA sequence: TGCGCCAGCAGCTTGGGGGCCGACACAGATACGCAGTATTTT. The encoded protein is CASSLGADTDTQYF.

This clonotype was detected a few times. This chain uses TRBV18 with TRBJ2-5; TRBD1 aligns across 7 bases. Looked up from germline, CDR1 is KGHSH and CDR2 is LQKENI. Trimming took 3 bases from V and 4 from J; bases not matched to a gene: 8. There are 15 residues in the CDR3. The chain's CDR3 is CASSPPTGRAETQYF. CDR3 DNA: TGTGCCAGCTCACCGCCGACAGGGCGGGCAGAGACCCAGTACTTC.

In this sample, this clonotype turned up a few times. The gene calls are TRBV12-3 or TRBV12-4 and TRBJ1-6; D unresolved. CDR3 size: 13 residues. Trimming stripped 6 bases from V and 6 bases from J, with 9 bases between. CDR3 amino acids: CASSPKINSPLHF. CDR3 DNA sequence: TGTGCCAGCAGCCCCAAGATTAATTCACCCCTCCACTTT.

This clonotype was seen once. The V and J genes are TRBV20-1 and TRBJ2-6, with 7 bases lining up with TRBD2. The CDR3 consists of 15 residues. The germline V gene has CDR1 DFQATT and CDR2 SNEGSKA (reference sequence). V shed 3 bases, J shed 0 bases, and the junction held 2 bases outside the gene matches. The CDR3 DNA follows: TGCAGTGCTAGTCGGGGGGTCTCTGGGGCCAACGTCCTGACTTTC. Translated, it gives CSASRGVSGANVLTF.

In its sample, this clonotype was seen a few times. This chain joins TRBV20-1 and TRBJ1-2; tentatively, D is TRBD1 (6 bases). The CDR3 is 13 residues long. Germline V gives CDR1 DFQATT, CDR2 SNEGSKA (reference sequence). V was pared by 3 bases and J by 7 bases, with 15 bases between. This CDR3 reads CSASSTTGSGYTF. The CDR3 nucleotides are TGCAGTGCTAGTTCGACTACAGGGAGTGGCTACACCTTC.

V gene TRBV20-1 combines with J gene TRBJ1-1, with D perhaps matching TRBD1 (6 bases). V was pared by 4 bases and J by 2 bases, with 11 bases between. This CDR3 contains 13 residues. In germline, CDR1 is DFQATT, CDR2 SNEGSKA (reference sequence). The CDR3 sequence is CSATQGSNTEAFF. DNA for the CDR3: TGCAGTGCTACACAGGGCTCAAACACTGAAGCTTTCTTT.